The clone carrying this T cell receptor (beta chain) was observed a handful of times. The data were taken from a study of blood T cell repertoires in COVID-19. Trimming at V came to 2 bases and at J to 2 bases, leaving 9 bases not matched to a gene. Germline V gene sequence: CDR1 MNHNS, CDR2 SASEGT. This CDR3 is 16 amino acids long. Using immunoSEQ multiplex PCR, the repertoire was profiled, and TCRdb retains in-frame clones only, with some absent. The profile shows under 450,000 clones, approximately 86% of them singletons. The chain joins TRBV6-1 to TRBJ2-7, with 7 positions matching TRBD1. The clonotype originates from a woman aged 55-69 years with COVID-19, enrolled during active disease. The sample comprised peripheral blood. The CDR3 protein is CASSELGQSNPYEQYF. The CDR3 coding sequence is TGTGCCAGCAGTGAACTGGGACAGTCCAACCCCTACGAGCAGTACTTC.